This T cell receptor beta chain comes out of a study of CD8 T cells in Susac syndrome. Study in general: Clinical remission applied to 8 or 9 sequenced Susac syndrome patients, and five or six had active disease. Susac syndrome patients were untreated, on corticosteroids with some adding intravenous immunoglobulin, or on intravenous immunoglobulin only.

With respect to this clonotype: Antigen: not known.

TEMRA cells were FACS-enriched, and CD8+ and CD4+ T cells were isolated negatively. Trimming left V 4 bases short and J 2 bases short, with 12 bases between. From germline, CDR1 is MNHEY and CDR2 SMNVEV (reference sequence). The CDR3 has 16 residues. Findings and limits, study-wide: There were around 15 Susac-specific public clones in total CD8+ repertoires and roughly 5 in CD8+ TEMRA repertoires.

It was with random hexamers that roughly 0.45 to 1 ug RNA was reverse transcribed. TCRdb re-called the immunoSEQ multiplex PCR reads with MiXCR, one entry per CDR3 protein. The top ten clones hold around 0.2% of a sample with approximately 120,000 distinct CDR3 sequences, around 96% of them seen once. The chain recombines TRBV27 with TRBJ2-6, with no clear D. Sample: CD8+ T cells from PBMCs. The TCR originated in a human donor with Susac syndrome. CDR3 region: CASSSPETTGANVLTF. The CDR3 region has the DNA TGTGCCAGCAGTTCCCCGGAGACCACTGGGGCCAACGTCCTGACTTTC.